These T cell receptor beta chains were read from a single sample in a study of cytomegalovirus exposure and HLA in healthy donors. The table came from immunoSEQ multiplex PCR; TCRdb's copy has only in-frame clones and leaves some out. Among 60,000 to 95,000 clones, around 73% were seen once, and the ten largest hold approximately 8.9%. The specimen was PBMCs. The receptors here all came from a woman aged 40 to 55 in good health and CMV-seropositive. Both conserved end residues are part of each CDR3. The D gene is left open where the match is weak. Clone size is not always given. Where it is, it says once, few, many or a class for expanded clones.

abundance	d_gene	j_gene	v_gene	CDR3nt	CDR3aa
-	-	TRBJ1-2	TRBV9	TGTGCCAGCAGCGTTGGGACTCAGAACTATGGCTACACCTTC	CASSVGTQNYGYTF
few	TRBD1	TRBJ1-2	TRBV13	TGTGCCAGCAGCCCCTTTAGGTCCCGGGGACAGGGTAGTGGCTACACCTTC	CASSPFRSRGQGSGYTF
-	TRBD2	TRBJ2-3	TRBV7-3	TGTGCCAGCAGCCCAGGGCGGGGGGGCACAGATACGCAGTATTTT	CASSPGRGGTDTQYF
-	-	TRBJ2-3	TRBV5-4	TGTGCCAGCAGCTTCGCGACATACCGCTTTCCAGATACGCAGTATTTT	CASSFATYRFPDTQYF
-	-	TRBJ2-2	TRBV6-1	TGTGCCAGCAGCAAGCTAAGAAACACCGGGGAGCTGTTTTTT	CASSKLRNTGELFF
-	-	TRBJ1-1	TRBV7-8	TGTGCCAGCAGCTTAGTCCGGTGGTTTGGCGGGACCGTCGGGAACACTGAAGCTTTCTTT	CASSLVRWFGGTVGNTEAFF
-	-	TRBJ2-7	TRBV7-9	TGTCCCAGCAGCTTCACTAGCCACTACGAGCAGTACTTC	CPSSFTSHYEQYF
few	-	TRBJ1-4	TRBV6-1	TGTGCCAGCACGGCCTACGGGTCGACTAATGAAAAACTGTTTTTT	CASTAYGSTNEKLFF
-	TRBD1	TRBJ1-5	TRBV19	TGTGCCAGTAGGTTCGGGACAGGGAATCAGCCCCAGCATTTT	CASRFGTGNQPQHF
-	-	TRBJ1-2	TRBV28	TGTGCCAGCAGCCCCCCGGCAGGCCAAAGTAGTGGCTACACCTTC	CASSPPAGQSSGYTF
-	TRBD1	TRBJ2-7	TRBV30	TGTGCCTGGAGTGTAGGGACAGGGGGCCGAAACGAGCAGTACTTC	CAWSVGTGGRNEQYF
-	TRBD2	TRBJ2-1	TRBV27	TGTGCCAGCAGTTTTTCGGGAGGGGACTCCTACAATGAGCAGTTCTTC	CASSFSGGDSYNEQFF
few	TRBD1	TRBJ1-5	TRBV4-2	TGTGCCAGCAGCCTAGACTGGGACAGGGGGAATCAGCCCCAGCATTTT	CASSLDWDRGNQPQHF
-	-	TRBJ1-1	TRBV13	TGTGCCAGCAGCTTATCGAGGGCGGGTGAAGCTTTCTTT	CASSLSRAGEAFF
few	-	TRBJ1-2	TRBV29-1	TGCAGCGTTGAACCTGCGGACAAGGTTTATGGCTACACCTTC	CSVEPADKVYGYTF
-	TRBD2	TRBJ2-5	TRBV5-1	TGCGCCAGCAGCTTCGGTAGCGGGGGGACCCAAGAGACCCAGTACTTC	CASSFGSGGTQETQYF
few	TRBD2	TRBJ2-2	TRBV13	TGTGCCAGCAGCTCCGAGTGGCGGGGGGGCGGCACCGGGGAGCTGTTTTTT	CASSSEWRGGGTGELFF
-	TRBD1	TRBJ2-7	TRBV5-1	TGCGCCAGCAGCCTGGGACAGACAGGGGGGGTCCACGAGCAGTACTTC	CASSLGQTGGVHEQYF